The entry that follows covers one TCR beta chain sequence. It has no known antigen specificity. One base away there is no much larger clone; base qualities are not given. The CDR3 regions of human TCRbeta chains were subjected to immunosequencing. The published analysis was carried out like this. Repertoire TCRs were checked for matches against a reference library of SARS-CoV-2-specific TCRs that had been generated using the MIRA antigen-specificity platform. Breadth meant the fraction of unique TCRs that were SARS-CoV-2-associated, whereas depth meant the fraction of total T cells that were SARS-CoV-2-associated. Each spike-specific TCR was assigned to its reactive spike region and to a CD4 or CD8 class using the MIRA data. Log10-transformed breadth and depth values were compared by one-way ANOVA with Sidak's multiple comparisons tests. Entries here come from immuneACCESS through TCRdb and include only in-frame sequences with V and J called. Some clones fail to appear in such tables; in the studies checked, an unresolved V gene covers under half of the shortfall, and the cause of the remainder is unknown. V, J and clone size derive from that table, while D and trimming were established from the DNA sequence. Counted in this sample were approximately 140,000 clones; 92% of them appeared once. Together, the top ten hold 3% to 4% of the sample.

CDR1 and CDR2 (KGHDR, SFDVKD) derive from the germline V gene. Trimming removed 0 bases from V and 0 bases from J, leaving 5 bases between the germline ends. Measured from the cysteine to the phenylalanine, the CDR3 is 15 residues long. The CDR3 DNA has 45 bases and is translated from base 1. These data come from a study of T cell responses to AZD1222 COVID-19 vaccine (dated by TCRdb to the early 2020s). Study-level background: TCR sequencing was performed for approximately 240 trial participants, of whom around 200 were given two doses of AZD1222 and 26 were given two doses of MenACWY control vaccine. Enrollment into the trials was organized by age into subgroups of 18-55, 56-69 and 70-plus years, and those subgroups contained roughly 160, 29 and 62 TCR-sequenced participants, respectively.

Study-level results and caveats: Conclusions about previously exposed vaccinees were limited because only six AZD1222 recipients were SARS-CoV-2 seropositive at baseline. Participants were mostly white British, with more females than males. The authors suggested clonal diversity may have been underestimated. A significant rise in spike-specific TCR breadth and depth was observed after two AZD1222 doses relative to day 0 and relative to MenACWY recipients. Vaccine-associated CD4 TCRs spanned the whole spike protein, with dominant responses in regions 160-218 and 743-854. The 56-69-year group was small, and its depth increase did not reach significance, likely because of low power. Nearly half of unique spike-specific TCRs reportedly recognized epitopes outside regions mutated in the B.1.351 and B.1.1.7 variants. Because no day 14 peak-response samples were available, the repertoires could be characterized only after the peak T cell response.

In the paper's terms, the time point label means: about 28 days (+/-7) after the second vaccine dose. AZD1222 recipients whose second dose came at about 4 weeks and those whose second dose came at about 12 weeks were combined into one group, since spike-specific TCR depth and breadth did not differ between the two schedules. Vaccinee samples were obtained from the UK trials COV001 and COV002, which included a single-blind randomized controlled phase 2/3 trial of AZD1222 (ChAdOx1 nCoV-19) in healthy adults. For TCRbeta chain sequencing, PBMC samples from trial participants were taken at day 0 and at day 28 after the second dose.

Sequencing used peripheral blood, obtained 28 days after the second AZD1222 dose. The V and J genes are TRBV24-1 and TRBJ1-5; the D segment cannot be called with confidence. The TCR sequence derives from an adult who received the AZD1222 COVID-19 vaccine. The base sequence is TGTGCCACCAGTGATTTGACAGCTAGCAATCAGCCCCAGCATTTT. It is translated as CATSDLTASNQPQHF.